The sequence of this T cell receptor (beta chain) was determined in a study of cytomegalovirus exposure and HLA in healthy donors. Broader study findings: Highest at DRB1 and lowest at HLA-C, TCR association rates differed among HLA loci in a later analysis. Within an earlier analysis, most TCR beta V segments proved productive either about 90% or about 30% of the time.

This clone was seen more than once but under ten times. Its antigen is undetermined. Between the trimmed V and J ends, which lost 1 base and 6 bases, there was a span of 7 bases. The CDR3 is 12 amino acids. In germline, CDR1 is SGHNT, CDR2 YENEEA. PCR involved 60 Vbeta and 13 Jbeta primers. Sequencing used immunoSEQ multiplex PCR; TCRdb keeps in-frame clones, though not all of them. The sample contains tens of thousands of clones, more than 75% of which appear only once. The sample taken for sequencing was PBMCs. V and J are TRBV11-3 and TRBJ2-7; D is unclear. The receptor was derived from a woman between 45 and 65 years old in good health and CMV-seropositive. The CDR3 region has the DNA TGTGCCAGCAGCTTAGGTGGCGGCGAGCAGTACTTC. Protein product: CASSLGGGEQYF. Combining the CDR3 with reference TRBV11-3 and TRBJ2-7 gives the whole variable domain EAGVVQSPRYKIIEKKQPVAFWCNPISGHNTLYWYLQNLGQGPELLIRYENEEAVDDSQLPKDRFSAERLKGVDSTLKIQPAELGDSAVYLCASSLGGGEQYFGPGTRLTVT.